The 20 T cell receptor beta chains reported below all come from one sample, sequenced in a study of radiation and T cells in renal cell carcinoma. Time point described: baseline pretreatment blood. As to treatment: 15 Gy SBRT to primary tumor, nephrectomy 4 weeks later. This table comes from immunoSEQ multiplex PCR, and its TCRdb copy is limited to in-frame clones, with some not included. Seen here are 110,000 to 150,000 clones, around four fifths observed once, and the top ten hold under 30%. The starting material was blood, obtained from a patient whose treatment included radiotherapy and nephrectomy. All receptors derive from a woman in her forties or fifties with renal cell carcinoma.

This clone was counted a single time. The V gene is TRBV7-2, the J gene TRBJ2-3; D gene uncertain. The V and J ends lost 2 bases and 7 bases respectively, with 16 bases between them. Germline values: CDR1 SGHTA, CDR2 FQGNSA. This CDR3 has 15 residues. The CDR3 protein is CASSLTATKVNTQYF. CDR3 bases: TGTGCCAGCAGCTTAACAGCGACCAAAGTAAATACGCAGTATTTT.

This clone was observed a few times. The junction and the germline gene differ at one end; a read error may be behind it. This chain uses TRBV2 with TRBJ1-3; TRBD1 matches 9 bases. The CDR3 length is 15 residues. Per the germline V gene, CDR1 is SNHLY and CDR2 is FYNNEI. The CDR3 loop is CASSGDRASGNTIYF. Here the CDR3 DNA reads TGTGCCAGCAGTGGGGACAGGGCCTCTGGGAACACCATATATTTT.

This clone has just one count. Within the sample, other DNA sequences also encode this same CDR3. V is TRBV18 and J is TRBJ2-7, with D hard to call. The V and J ends lost 1 base and 3 bases respectively, with 7 bases between them. Germline CDR1 KGHSH, CDR2 LQKENI. The CDR3 is 13 residues long. The CDR3: CASSPQSGYEQYF. The CDR3 DNA sequence: TGTGCCAGCTCACCACAGTCAGGCTACGAGCAGTACTTC.

The chain couples TRBV7-6 to TRBJ2-3; D is uncertain. Trimming shortened V by 1 base and J by 2 bases, and 4 bases separated the two germline ends. Germline V gene data show CDR1 as SGHVS and CDR2 as FNYEAQ. The CDR3 length is 13 residues. The CDR3 loop is CASSLVSTDTQYF. The CDR3 nucleotides are TGTGCCAGCAGCTTAGTCTCCACAGATACGCAGTATTTT.

This chain uses TRBV19 with TRBJ1-2; D gene unclear. Trimming took 9 bases from V and 0 from J, leaving 11 bases between them. The CDR3 covers 13 residues. Germline loops: CDR1 LNHDA, CDR2 SQIVND (reference sequence). CDR3 sequence (DNA): TGTGCCAGGCGAAGTCTTGCTAACTATGGCTACACCTTC. Protein sequence: CARRSLANYGYTF.

The CDR3, as DNA: TGTGCCAGCAGCTTAGAGAGGGGGTACGAGCAGTACTTC. Its protein product is CASSLERGYEQYF. V and J are TRBV11-3 and TRBJ2-7, with TRBD1 as a possible D gene (6 bases). Germline loops: CDR1 SGHNT, CDR2 YENEEA. Trimming cost V 0 bases and J 4 bases, with 7 bases left between them. The CDR3 sequence is 13 residues long.

The V and J genes are TRBV18 and TRBJ2-3; no reliable D call. This CDR3 has 14 residues. Germline V lookup: CDR1 KGHSH, CDR2 LQKENI. With 3 bases removed from V and 0 bases from J, the gap between germline ends came to 7 bases. This CDR3 is CASSPDGSTDTQYF. In DNA, the CDR3 is TGTGCCAGCTCACCGGATGGGAGCACAGATACGCAGTATTTT.

Points on this clone: At one end the junction does not follow the germline gene, possibly because of a read error. The chain is built from TRBV20-1 and TRBJ2-1, with D possibly matching TRBD2 (6 bases). Germline assignment: CDR1 DFQATT and CDR2 SNEGSKA (reference sequence). The CDR3 runs 10 residues. The CDR3 sequence is CSARSGELFF. CDR3 sequence (DNA): TGCAGTGCTAGGTCGGGGGAGCTGTTCTTC.

CDR3 residues: CASSPAGGYQRTDTQYF. The DNA of the CDR3 is TGTGCCAGCAGTCCCGCCGGTGGGTATCAACGCACAGATACGCAGTATTTT. The chain carries TRBV5-4 and TRBJ2-3; D is undetermined. This CDR3 is built from 17 residues. Trimming left V 5 bases short and J 1 base short, with 20 bases between. Germline lookup yields CDR1 SGHNT and CDR2 YYREEE (reference sequence).

The chain is built from TRBV2 and TRBJ2-5; 7 bases are shared with TRBD1. V lost 6 bases, J lost 5 bases, and 12 bases stayed unmatched. CDR3 size: 15 residues. Germline V gene lookup returns CDR1 SNHLY and CDR2 FYNNEI. The CDR3 DNA is TGTGCCAGCAGAGTAGGGACAGCAAATCCCGAGACCCAGTACTTC. Protein sequence: CASRVGTANPETQYF.

The genes are TRBV9 and TRBJ1-1; 7 positions agree with TRBD1. Looked up from germline, CDR1 is SGDLS and CDR2 is YYNGEE. The CDR3 runs to 15 residues. V lost 0 bases to trimming and J lost 7 bases; unmatched junction nucleotides: 9. CDR3 protein: CASSVGDSGGIEAFF. CDR3 DNA sequence: TGTGCCAGCAGCGTAGGGGATTCAGGGGGTATTGAAGCTTTCTTT.

This chain connects TRBV4-3 to TRBJ1-2; D perhaps matches TRBD1 (6 bases). The CDR3 extends over 15 amino acids. V lost 0 bases, J lost 4 bases, and 12 bases lay in between. From germline, CDR1 is LGHNA and CDR2 YSLEER. CDR3 coding DNA: TGCGCCAGCAGCCAAGATCACAGGGTGAGCTATGGCTACACCTTC. Translating gives CASSQDHRVSYGYTF.

The chain combines TRBV5-4 with TRBJ2-5, with TRBD2 matching over 9 bases. CDR3 length equals 12 residues. Losses at the gene ends were 10 bases for V and 5 bases for J; bases not matched to a gene: 6. Germline values: CDR1 SGHNT, CDR2 YYREEE (reference sequence). The CDR3 nucleotides are TGTGCCTCGCGGGGGGGAGAGGAGACCCAGTACTTC. It translates to CASRGGEETQYF.

The chain carries TRBV6-6 and TRBJ2-7; the D is unclear. The CDR3 extends over 11 amino acids. V dropped 5 bases and J dropped 4 bases, with 6 bases sitting between them. The germline gives CDR1 MNHNY, CDR2 SVGAGI (reference sequence). In nucleotides, the CDR3 is TGTGCCAGCAGTGGCGCTTACGAGCAGTACTTC. Translation gives CASSGAYEQYF.

This clone was seen only once. The chain has TRBV18 and TRBJ2-5, with 7 bases aligning to TRBD1. The junction had 6 bases not matched to a gene; V was cut back by 6 bases and J by 2 bases. The CDR3 consists of 14 residues. Germline values: CDR1 KGHSH, CDR2 LQKENI. CDR3 sequence reads: CASSLRDRQETQYF. The DNA of the CDR3 is TGTGCCAGCTCTCTCCGGGACAGACAAGAGACCCAGTACTTC.

This clone showed up just a few times. This rearrangement joins TRBV2 to TRBJ2-1; 7 nucleotides line up with TRBD2. The V segment lost 5 bases and the J segment 10 bases; nucleotides outside the gene matches: 5. The germline V gene has CDR1 SNHLY and CDR2 FYNNEI. CDR3 length: 12 amino acids. The CDR3 loop is CASSYRLAEQFF. The CDR3 nucleotides read TGTGCCAGCAGTTATCGACTAGCCGAGCAGTTCTTC.

Only one count was recorded for this clone. The J gene is TRBJ2-5, the V gene TRBV13; 9 nucleotides line up with TRBD1. V lost 4 bases, J lost 2 bases, and 5 bases stayed unmatched. Germline CDR1 is PRHDT and CDR2 is FYEKMQ (reference sequence). This CDR3 region has 15 residues. The chain's CDR3 is CASSSGTGHQETQYF. In DNA form, the CDR3 reads TGTGCCAGCAGCTCGGGGACAGGGCATCAAGAGACCCAGTACTTC.

The CDR3 bases are TGTGCCAGCAGTTACTCGAACAGTGAAAACTACGAGCAGTACTTC. It encodes CASSYSNSENYEQYF. The chain has TRBV6-5 and TRBJ2-7; D is unresolved. Germline V gene data show CDR1 as MNHEY and CDR2 as SVGAGI. The V end lost 0 bases, the J end lost 3 bases, and 12 bases lay between the germline ends. The CDR3 runs to 15 residues.

The CDR3 region is CAWSAIDRVEDNSPLHF. For the CDR3, the DNA is TGTGCCTGGAGTGCGATCGACAGGGTAGAAGATAATTCACCCCTCCACTTT. The V and J genes are TRBV30 and TRBJ1-6; 7 bases line up with TRBD1. Per the germline V gene, CDR1 is GTSNPN and CDR2 is SVGIG (reference sequence). With V trimmed by 1 base and J by 5 bases, 11 bases remained unmatched. The CDR3 runs 17 residues.

The V and J genes are TRBV10-3 and TRBJ2-1; a weak D match, TRBD2 (5 bases). Looked up from germline, CDR1 is ENHRY and CDR2 is SYGVKD. V dropped 0 bases and J dropped 9 bases, with 6 bases sitting between them. This CDR3 has 12 amino acids. CDR3 nucleotide sequence: TGTGCCATCAGTGAGTCCGGAGGTGAGCAGTTCTTC. Residues: CAISESGGEQFF.